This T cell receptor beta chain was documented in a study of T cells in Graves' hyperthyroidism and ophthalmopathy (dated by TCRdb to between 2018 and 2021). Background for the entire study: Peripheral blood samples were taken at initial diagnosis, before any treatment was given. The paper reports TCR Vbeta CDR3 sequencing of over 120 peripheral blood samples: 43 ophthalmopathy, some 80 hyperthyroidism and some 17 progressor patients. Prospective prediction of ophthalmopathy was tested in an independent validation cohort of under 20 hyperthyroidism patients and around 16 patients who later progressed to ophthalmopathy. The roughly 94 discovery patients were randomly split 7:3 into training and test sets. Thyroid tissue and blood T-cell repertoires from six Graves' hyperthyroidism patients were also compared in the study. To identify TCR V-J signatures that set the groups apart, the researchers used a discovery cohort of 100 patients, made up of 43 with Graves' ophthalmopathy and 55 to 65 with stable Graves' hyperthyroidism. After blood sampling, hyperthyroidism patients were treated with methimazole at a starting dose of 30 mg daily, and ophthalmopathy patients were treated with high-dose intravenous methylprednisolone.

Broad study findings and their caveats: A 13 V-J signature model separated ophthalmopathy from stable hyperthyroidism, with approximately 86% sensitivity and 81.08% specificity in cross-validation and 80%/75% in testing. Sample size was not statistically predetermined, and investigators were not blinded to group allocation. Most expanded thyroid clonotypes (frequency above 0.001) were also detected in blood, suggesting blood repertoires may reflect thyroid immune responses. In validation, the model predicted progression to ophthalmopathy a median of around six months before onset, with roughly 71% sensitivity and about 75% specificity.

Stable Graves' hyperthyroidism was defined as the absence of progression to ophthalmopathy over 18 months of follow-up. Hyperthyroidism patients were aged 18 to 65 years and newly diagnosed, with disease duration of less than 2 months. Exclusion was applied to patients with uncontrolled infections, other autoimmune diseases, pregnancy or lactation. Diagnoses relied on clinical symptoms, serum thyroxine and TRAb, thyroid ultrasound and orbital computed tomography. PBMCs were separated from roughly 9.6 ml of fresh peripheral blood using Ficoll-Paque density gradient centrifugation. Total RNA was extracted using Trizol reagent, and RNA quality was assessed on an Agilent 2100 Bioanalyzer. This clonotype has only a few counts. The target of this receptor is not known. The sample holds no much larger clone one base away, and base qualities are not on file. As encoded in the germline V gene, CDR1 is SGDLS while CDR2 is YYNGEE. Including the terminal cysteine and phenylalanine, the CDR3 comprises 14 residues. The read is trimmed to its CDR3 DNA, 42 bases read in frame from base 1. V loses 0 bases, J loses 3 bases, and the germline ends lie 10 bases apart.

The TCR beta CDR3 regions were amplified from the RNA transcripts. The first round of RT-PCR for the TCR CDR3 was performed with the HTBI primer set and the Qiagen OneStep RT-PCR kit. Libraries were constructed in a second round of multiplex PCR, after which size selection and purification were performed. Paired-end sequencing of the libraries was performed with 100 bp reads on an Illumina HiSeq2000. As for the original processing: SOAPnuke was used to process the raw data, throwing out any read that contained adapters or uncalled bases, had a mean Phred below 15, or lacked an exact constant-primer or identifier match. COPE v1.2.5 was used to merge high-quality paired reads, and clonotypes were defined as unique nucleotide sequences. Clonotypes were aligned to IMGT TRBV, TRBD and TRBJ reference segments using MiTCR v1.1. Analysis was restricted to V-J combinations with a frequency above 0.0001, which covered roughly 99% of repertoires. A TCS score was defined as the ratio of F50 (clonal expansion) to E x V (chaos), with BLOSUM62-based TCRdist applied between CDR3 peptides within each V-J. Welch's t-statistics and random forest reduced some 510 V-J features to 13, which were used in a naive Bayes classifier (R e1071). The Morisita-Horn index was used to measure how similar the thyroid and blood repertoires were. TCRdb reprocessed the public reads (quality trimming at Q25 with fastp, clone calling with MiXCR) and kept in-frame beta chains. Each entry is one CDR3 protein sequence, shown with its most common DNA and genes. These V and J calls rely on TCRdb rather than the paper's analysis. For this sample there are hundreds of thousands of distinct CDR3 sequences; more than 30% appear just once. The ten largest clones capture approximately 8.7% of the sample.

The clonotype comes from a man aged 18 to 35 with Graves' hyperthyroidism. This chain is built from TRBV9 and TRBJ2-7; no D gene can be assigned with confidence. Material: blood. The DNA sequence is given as TGTGCCAGCAGCGTAGAGGCATTTGACTACGAGCAGTACTTC. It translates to CASSVEAFDYEQYF.